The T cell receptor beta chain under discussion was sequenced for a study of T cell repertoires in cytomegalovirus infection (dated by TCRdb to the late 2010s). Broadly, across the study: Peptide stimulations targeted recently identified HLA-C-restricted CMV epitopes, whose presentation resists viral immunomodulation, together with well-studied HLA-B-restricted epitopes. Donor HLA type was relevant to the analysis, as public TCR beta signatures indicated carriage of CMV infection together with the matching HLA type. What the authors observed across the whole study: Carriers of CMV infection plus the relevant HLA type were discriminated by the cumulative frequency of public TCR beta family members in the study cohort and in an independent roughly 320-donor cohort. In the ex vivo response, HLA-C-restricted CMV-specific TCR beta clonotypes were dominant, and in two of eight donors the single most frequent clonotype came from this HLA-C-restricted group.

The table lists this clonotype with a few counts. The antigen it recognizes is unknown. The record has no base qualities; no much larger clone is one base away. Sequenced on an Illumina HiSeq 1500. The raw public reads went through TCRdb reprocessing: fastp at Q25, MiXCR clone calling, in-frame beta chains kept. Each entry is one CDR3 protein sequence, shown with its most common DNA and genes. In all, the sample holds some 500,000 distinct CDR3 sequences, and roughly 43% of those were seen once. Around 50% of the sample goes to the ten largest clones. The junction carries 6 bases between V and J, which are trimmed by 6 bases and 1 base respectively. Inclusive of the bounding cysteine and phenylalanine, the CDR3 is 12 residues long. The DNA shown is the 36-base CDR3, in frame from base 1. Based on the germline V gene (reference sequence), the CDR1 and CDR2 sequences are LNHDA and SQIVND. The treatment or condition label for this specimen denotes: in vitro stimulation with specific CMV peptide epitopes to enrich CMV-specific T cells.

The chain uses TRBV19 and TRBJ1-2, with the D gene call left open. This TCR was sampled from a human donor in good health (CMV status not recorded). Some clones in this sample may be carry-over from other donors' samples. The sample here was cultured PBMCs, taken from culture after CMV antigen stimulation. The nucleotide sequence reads TGTGCCAGTAGCTCGTTTAACTATGGCTACACCTTC. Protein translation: CASSSFNYGYTF.